These 24 T cell receptor beta chains originate from one sample sequenced in a study of T cells after yellow fever vaccination. TCRdb called the 5' RACE reads again in MiXCR, with one record for every CDR3 protein. The table includes about 63,000 distinct CDR3 sequences, 6.5% to 9% detected once. The sample in question was CD8+ T cells sorted from PBMCs, obtained 15 days after the yellow fever booster vaccination. The receptors derive from a man aged 30 to 45 who received the YFV17D yellow fever vaccine.

This clonotype was seen repeatedly, ten times or more. The chain carries TRBV4-3 and TRBJ2-1, with D tentatively TRBD2 (6 bases). V lost 4 bases and J lost 4, with 14 bases in between. The CDR3 extends over 15 amino acids. Germline V lookup: CDR1 LGHNA, CDR2 YSLEER. The CDR3 sequence is CASSPTTGGYNEQFF. CDR3 DNA: TGCGCCAGCAGCCCCACCACCGGGGGATACAATGAGCAGTTCTTC.

In regard to this clonotype: A much larger clone is a single base away; this may be a read error. The chain links TRBV9 to TRBJ2-7; 8 positions match TRBD1. The CDR3 totals 15 residues. Germline V CDR1 and CDR2: SGDLS, YYNGEE. With V trimmed by 4 bases and J by 2 bases, 8 bases remained unmatched. CDR3 amino acids: CASSPPGTGAYEQYF. In DNA form, the CDR3 reads TGTGCCAGCAGCCCCCCGGGGACAGGAGCCTACGAGCAGTACTTC.

This clonotype came up many times. The chain couples TRBV5-1 to TRBJ2-1; D might be TRBD1 (5 bases). Germline values: CDR1 SGHRS, CDR2 YFSETQ. Trimming took off 7 bases at V and 6 bases at J, with 11 bases between the two ends. The CDR3 is 12 residues long. CDR3 residues: CASRQGVNEQFF. The CDR3 DNA sequence: TGCGCCAGCCGTCAGGGCGTCAATGAGCAGTTCTTC. The full variable domain, in which reference TRBV5-1 and TRBJ2-1 provide the parts outside the CDR3, is KAGVTQTPRYLIKTRGQQVTLSCSPISGHRSVSWYQQTPGQGLQFLFEYFSETQRNKGNFPGRFSGRQFSNSRSEMNVSTLELGDSALYLCASRQGVNEQFFGPGTRLTVL.

This clonotype has a count of ten or more. V usage is TRBV3-1 and J usage is TRBJ2-1; TRBD2 agrees at 10 bases. V dropped 3 bases and J dropped 1; count of bases not matched to a gene: 6. This CDR3 contains 17 residues. The germline gives CDR1 LGHDT, CDR2 YNNKEL (reference sequence). The CDR3 here is CASSQTGTSVSYNEQFF. The CDR3, as DNA: TGTGCCAGCAGCCAGACCGGGACTAGCGTTTCCTACAATGAGCAGTTCTTC.

There are many counts of this clonotype. This sequence joins TRBV6-5 and TRBJ2-6; D is perhaps TRBD2 (6 bases). Germline V gene lookup returns CDR1 MNHEY and CDR2 SVGAGI. V was cut by 2 bases and J by 0 bases, with 8 bases left in between. The CDR3 is made up of 16 amino acids. This CDR3 reads CASSYARDSGANVLTF. DNA of the CDR3: TGTGCCAGCAGTTACGCGCGGGACTCTGGGGCCAACGTCCTGACTTTC.

This clonotype was seen ten or more times. V is TRBV4-2 and J is TRBJ2-2; tentative D call: TRBD1 (6 bases). CDR1 and CDR2 from the germline V gene are LGHNA and YNFKEQ. The CDR3 runs to 15 residues. V was cut by 3 bases and J by 1 base, with 9 bases left in between. CDR3 residues: CASSHRTENTGELFF. The CDR3 DNA sequence: TGTGCCAGCAGCCATAGGACAGAGAACACCGGGGAGCTGTTTTTT.

V usage is TRBV9 and J usage is TRBJ2-1; D perhaps matches TRBD1 (6 bases). This CDR3 has 16 residues. Trimming pared 6 bases from V and 3 bases from J, leaving 19 bases between. Germline V gene sequence: CDR1 SGDLS, CDR2 YYNGEE. This chain's CDR3 is CASTQGGSGFYNEQFF. DNA of the CDR3: TGTGCCAGCACCCAAGGGGGATCAGGGTTCTACAATGAGCAGTTCTTC.

This clonotype was seen only a few times. The chain is built from TRBV7-2 and TRBJ1-4; TRBD1 matches 7 bases. Germline V lookup: CDR1 SGHTA, CDR2 FQGNSA. CDR3 length: 17 amino acids. Losses at the gene ends were 2 bases for V and 5 bases for J; bases not matched to a gene: 11. As DNA, the CDR3 is TGTGCCAGCAGCTTATTCCCCGGGTCAGGGGGGAATGAAAAACTGTTTTTT. Protein product: CASSLFPGSGGNEKLFF.

Many counts were recorded for this clonotype. V usage is TRBV29-1 and J usage is TRBJ1-1; 7 bases map to TRBD1. Per germline, CDR1 SQVTM and CDR2 ANQGSEA. V gave up 2 bases and J gave up 4 bases; unmatched junction bases: 4. This CDR3 is built from 13 residues. The CDR3: CSVERGQSTEAFF. The CDR3 DNA follows: TGCAGCGTTGAAAGGGGACAGAGCACTGAAGCTTTCTTT. Complete variable domain (other parts from reference TRBV29-1 and TRBJ1-1): SAVISQKPSRDICQRGTSLTIQCQVDSQVTMMFWYRQQPGQSLTLIATANQGSEATYESGFVIDKFPISRPNLTFSTLTVSNMSPEDSSIYLCSVERGQSTEAFFGQGTRLTVV.

This clonotype has at least ten counts. The rearrangement joins TRBV20-1 to TRBJ2-1, with 7 bases that match TRBD2. The CDR3 is 15 amino acids. V gave up 4 bases and J gave up 0 bases; unmatched junction bases: 6. Germline V gives CDR1 DFQATT, CDR2 SNEGSKA (reference sequence). In DNA, the CDR3 is TGCAGTGCTAAGACTAGCCCAAGCTCCTACAATGAGCAGTTCTTC. It encodes CSAKTSPSSYNEQFF.

This chain links TRBV11-2 with TRBJ2-1; D is perhaps TRBD1 (5 bases). Germline V lookup: CDR1 SGHAT, CDR2 FQNNGV. The length of the CDR3 is 12 residues. Trimming removed 5 bases from V and 13 bases from J, with 15 bases in between. CDR3 in amino acids: CASSRWTHNQFF. The CDR3 DNA is TGTGCCAGCAGCCGTTGGACACACAATCAGTTCTTC.

This clonotype was observed at least ten times. The chain has TRBV10-2 and TRBJ2-5; unclear D gene. V was pared by 6 bases and J by 2 bases, with 13 bases between. The CDR3 is 14 residues long. The germline gives CDR1 WSHSY, CDR2 SAAADI. The CDR3 reads CASSFRHLQETQYF. CDR3 in DNA: TGCGCCAGCAGCTTCCGACACCTACAAGAGACCCAGTACTTC.

This clonotype has at least ten counts. The V and J genes are TRBV16 and TRBJ2-7; no definite D call. Germline values: CDR1 KGHSY, CDR2 FQNENV. The CDR3 length is 12 residues. Trimming cost V 4 bases and J 3 bases, with 7 bases left between them. The CDR3 region is CASSRAVYEQYF. CDR3 in DNA: TGTGCCAGCAGCCGTGCCGTCTACGAGCAGTACTTC.

This clonotype was observed many times. The chain couples TRBV7-9 to TRBJ2-1; 8 bases line up with TRBD2. The CDR3 sequence is 15 residues long. Germline V gene sequence: CDR1 SEHNR, CDR2 FQNEAQ (reference sequence). Trimming removed 5 bases from V and 7 bases from J; junction bases left unmatched: 10. The CDR3 DNA follows: TGTGCCAGCAGCACGAACCTCGGGAGGGTGAATGAGCAGTTCTTC. The encoded protein is CASSTNLGRVNEQFF. Full variable domain (missing parts from reference TRBV7-9 and TRBJ2-1): DTGVSQNPRHKITKRGQNVTFRCDPISEHNRLYWYRQTLGQGPEFLTYFQNEAQLEKSRLLSDRFSAERPKGSFSTLEIQRTEQGDSAMYLCASSTNLGRVNEQFFGPGTRLTVL.

About this clonotype: This could be a read error, since a much larger clone is one nucleotide away. This chain uses TRBV5-4 with TRBJ1-5; weak D call: TRBD1 (5 bases). The CDR3 is 13 amino acids. Trimming removed 0 bases at V and 7 bases at J, with 8 bases between. The V gene's germline CDR1 is SGHNT and CDR2 YYREEE (reference sequence). The CDR3: CASSLAGEQPQHF. For the CDR3, the DNA is TGTGCCAGCAGCTTGGCGGGGGAACAGCCCCAGCATTTT.

This clonotype was seen repeatedly, ten times or more. The CDR3 region is CASLSEAGSAQYF. The CDR3 bases are TGTGCCAGCTTGTCTGAGGCGGGATCCGCGCAGTACTTC. The chain joins TRBV28 to TRBJ2-7, with a weak D call TRBD2 (6 bases). The CDR3 is made up of 13 amino acids. With 8 bases removed from V and 9 bases from J, the gap between germline ends came to 20 bases. In germline, CDR1 is MDHEN, CDR2 SYDVKM.

This clonotype was found many times. The chain is built from TRBV7-2 and TRBJ2-7; D is ambiguous. This CDR3 region has 14 residues. Trimming took off 0 bases at V and 3 bases at J, with 9 bases between the two ends. Germline lookup yields CDR1 SGHTA and CDR2 FQGNSA. The CDR3 region has the DNA TGTGCCAGCAGCTTAGCAGAAACGTTCTACGAGCAGTACTTC. This translates into CASSLAETFYEQYF.

This clonotype was counted ten times or more. This chain links TRBV11-2 with TRBJ2-1; D is unclear. The germline V and J ends were trimmed by 1 base and 8 bases, with 3 bases remaining between them. Germline lookup yields CDR1 SGHAT and CDR2 FQNNGV. There are 11 residues in the CDR3. CDR3 DNA sequence: TGTGCCAGCAGCTTAGTGGATGAGCAGTTCTTC. This encodes CASSLVDEQFF.

This clonotype was recorded at least ten times. CDR3 DNA sequence: TGTGCCAGCAGCTTGGGGACTGAGCAGTATTTT. Protein sequence: CASSLGTEQYF. This chain joins TRBV5-6 and TRBJ2-3; TRBD2 is a possible D gene (5 bases). The CDR3 has 11 residues. V was clipped by 0 bases and J by 11 bases, with 7 bases between them. Germline-derived CDR1 and CDR2 are SGHDT and YYEEEE.

This clonotype has a count of ten or more. This chain's CDR3 is CASSVDSRSGTYEQYF. The DNA of the CDR3 is TGTGCCAGCAGCGTAGATTCCCGATCGGGAACCTACGAGCAGTACTTC. The chain is built from TRBV9 and TRBJ2-7; perhaps TRBD2 as D (5 bases). CDR3 size: 16 residues. V was cut by 0 bases and J by 2 bases, with 15 bases left in between. Per germline, CDR1 SGDLS and CDR2 YYNGEE.

This clonotype was recorded many times. The chain couples TRBV6-1 to TRBJ2-1; either TRBD1 or TRBD2 may fit D (5 bases each). The ends were cut back, 5 bases at V and 4 bases at J, with 9 bases in the middle. Germline V gives CDR1 MNHNS, CDR2 SASEGT. The CDR3 has 13 amino acids. The CDR3 sequence is CASSPWGYNEQFF. Written as DNA, the CDR3 is TGTGCCAGCAGTCCTTGGGGGTACAATGAGCAGTTCTTC.

Turning to this clonotype: This may be a read error: a much more frequent sequence differs by one nucleotide. This chain connects TRBV3-1 to TRBJ2-7; maybe TRBD2 (6 bases). The CDR3 contains 16 residues. V was cut by 2 bases and J by 6 bases, with 20 bases left in between. Germline CDR1 is LGHDT and CDR2 is YNNKEL (reference sequence). Here the CDR3 DNA reads TGTGCCAGCAGCCAACGGGCTAACACCCGGGGGTGCGAGCAGTACTTC. This sequence encodes CASSQRANTRGCEQYF.

This clonotype was observed at least ten times. The J gene is TRBJ1-1, the V gene TRBV7-8; D gene unclear. CDR1 is SGHVS and CDR2 is FQNEAQ in the germline V gene. Trimming removed 5 bases from V and 0 bases from J, with 16 bases in between. This CDR3 comprises 16 residues. CDR3 DNA sequence: TGTGCCAGCAGCCCCATGGGCCCGGAGATGAACACTGAAGCTTTCTTT. Translation: CASSPMGPEMNTEAFF.

The chain links TRBV12-3 or TRBV12-4 to TRBJ2-3, with a tentative D call TRBD2 (6 bases). Between the trimmed V and J ends, which lost 4 bases and 5 bases, there was a span of 16 bases. This CDR3 is built from 15 residues. CDR3 bases: TGTGCCAGCAGTTCCGGAGGGCCTCGGGGAGATACGCAGTATTTT. It specifies CASSSGGPRGDTQYF.